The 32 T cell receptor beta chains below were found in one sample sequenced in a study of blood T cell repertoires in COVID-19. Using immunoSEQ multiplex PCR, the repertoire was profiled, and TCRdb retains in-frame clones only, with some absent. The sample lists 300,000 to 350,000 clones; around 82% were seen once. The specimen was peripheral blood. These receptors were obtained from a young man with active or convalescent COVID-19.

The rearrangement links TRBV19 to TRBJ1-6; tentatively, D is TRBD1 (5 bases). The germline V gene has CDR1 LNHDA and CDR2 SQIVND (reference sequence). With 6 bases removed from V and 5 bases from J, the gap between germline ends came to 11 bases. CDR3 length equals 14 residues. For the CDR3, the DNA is TGTGCCAGTAGGGGACTAGCAAATAATTCACCCCTCCACTTT. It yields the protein CASRGLANNSPLHF.

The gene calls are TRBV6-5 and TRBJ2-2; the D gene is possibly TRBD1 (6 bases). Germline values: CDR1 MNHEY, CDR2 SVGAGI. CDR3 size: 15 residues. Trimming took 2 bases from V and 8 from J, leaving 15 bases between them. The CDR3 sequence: CASSYAHRVRGELFF. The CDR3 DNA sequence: TGTGCCAGCAGTTACGCCCACAGGGTTCGGGGGGAGCTGTTTTTT.

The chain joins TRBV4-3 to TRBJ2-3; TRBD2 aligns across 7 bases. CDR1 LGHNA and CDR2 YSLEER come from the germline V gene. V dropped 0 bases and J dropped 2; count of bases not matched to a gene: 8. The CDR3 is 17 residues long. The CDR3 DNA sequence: TGCGCCAGCAGCCAAGATCTCGCTAGCGGAAACACAGATACGCAGTATTTT. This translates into CASSQDLASGNTDTQYF.

The CDR3 DNA follows: TGTGCCACCGCCAGCGGTCTTCAAGAGACCCAGTACTTC. The encoded protein is CATASGLQETQYF. The chain recombines TRBV6-6 with TRBJ2-5; D perhaps matches TRBD2 (5 bases). Germline V gene sequence: CDR1 MNHNY, CDR2 SVGAGI (reference sequence). The length of the CDR3 is 13 residues. Trimming cost V 10 bases and J 2 bases, with 14 bases left between them.

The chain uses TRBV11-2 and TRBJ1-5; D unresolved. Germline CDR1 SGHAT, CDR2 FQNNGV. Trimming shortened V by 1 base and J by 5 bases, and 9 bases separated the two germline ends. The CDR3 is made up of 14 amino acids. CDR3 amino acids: CASSLAGMDQPQHF. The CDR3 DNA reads TGTGCCAGCAGCTTAGCCGGGATGGATCAGCCCCAGCATTTT.

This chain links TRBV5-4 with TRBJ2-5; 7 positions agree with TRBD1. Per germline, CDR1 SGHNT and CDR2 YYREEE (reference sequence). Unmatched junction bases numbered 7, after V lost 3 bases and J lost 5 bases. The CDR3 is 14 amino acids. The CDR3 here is CASSSERGRETQYF. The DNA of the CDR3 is TGTGCCAGCAGCTCTGAGAGGGGGCGTGAGACCCAGTACTTC. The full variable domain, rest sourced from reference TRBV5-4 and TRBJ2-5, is ETGVTQSPTHLIKTRGQQVTLRCSSQSGHNTVSWYQQALGQGPQFIFQYYREEENGRGNFPPRFSGLQFPNYSSELNVNALELDDSALYLCASSSERGRETQYFGPGTRLLVL.

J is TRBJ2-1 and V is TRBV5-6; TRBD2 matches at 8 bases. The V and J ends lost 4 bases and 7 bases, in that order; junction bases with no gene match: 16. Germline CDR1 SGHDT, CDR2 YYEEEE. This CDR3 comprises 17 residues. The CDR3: CASSPPAGGARKNEQFF. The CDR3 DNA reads TGTGCCAGCAGCCCACCGGCCGGGGGGGCCCGGAAAAATGAGCAGTTCTTC.

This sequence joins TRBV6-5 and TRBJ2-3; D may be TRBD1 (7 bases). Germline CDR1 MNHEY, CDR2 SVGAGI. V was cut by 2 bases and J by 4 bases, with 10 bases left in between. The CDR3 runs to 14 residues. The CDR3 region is CASSYQGGSDTQYF. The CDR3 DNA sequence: TGTGCCAGCAGTTACCAGGGGGGATCAGATACGCAGTATTTT.

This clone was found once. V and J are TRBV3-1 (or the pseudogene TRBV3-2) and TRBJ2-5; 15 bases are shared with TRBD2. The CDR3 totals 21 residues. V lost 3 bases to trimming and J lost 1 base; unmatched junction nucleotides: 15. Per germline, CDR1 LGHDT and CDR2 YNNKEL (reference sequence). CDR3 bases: TGTGCCAGCAGCCATTGGTTCCCCGGGACTAGCGGGGGGACTCGCCAAGAGACCCAGTACTTC. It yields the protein CASSHWFPGTSGGTRQETQYF.

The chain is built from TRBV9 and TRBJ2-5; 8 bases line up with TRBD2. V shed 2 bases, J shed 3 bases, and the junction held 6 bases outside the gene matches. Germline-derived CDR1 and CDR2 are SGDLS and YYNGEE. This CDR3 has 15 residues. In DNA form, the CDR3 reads TGTGCCAGCAGCGTCCATAGCGGGAAGGAAGAGACCCAGTACTTC. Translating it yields CASSVHSGKEETQYF.

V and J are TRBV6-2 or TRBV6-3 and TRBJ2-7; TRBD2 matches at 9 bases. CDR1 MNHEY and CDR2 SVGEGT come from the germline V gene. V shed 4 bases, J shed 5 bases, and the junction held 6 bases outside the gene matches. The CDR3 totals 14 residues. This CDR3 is CASSSLAGLHEQYF. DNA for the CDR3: TGTGCCAGCAGTTCTCTAGCGGGATTACACGAGCAGTACTTC.

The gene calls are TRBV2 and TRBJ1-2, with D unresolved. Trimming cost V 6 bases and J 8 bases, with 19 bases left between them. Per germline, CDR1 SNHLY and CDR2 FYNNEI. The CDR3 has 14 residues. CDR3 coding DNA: TGTGCCAGCAGGGCCCCACCGTTACCGGGAGGCTACACCTTC. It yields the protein CASRAPPLPGGYTF.

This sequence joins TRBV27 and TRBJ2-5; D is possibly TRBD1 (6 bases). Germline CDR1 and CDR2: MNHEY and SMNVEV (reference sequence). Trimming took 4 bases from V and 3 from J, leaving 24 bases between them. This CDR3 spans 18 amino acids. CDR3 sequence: CASSSQIDDTRGEETQYF. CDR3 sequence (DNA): TGTGCCAGCAGTTCCCAGATCGATGATACCAGGGGTGAAGAGACCCAGTACTTC.

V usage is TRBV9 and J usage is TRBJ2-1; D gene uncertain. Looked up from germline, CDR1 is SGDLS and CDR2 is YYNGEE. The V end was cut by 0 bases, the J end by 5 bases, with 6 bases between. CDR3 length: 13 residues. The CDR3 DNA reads TGTGCCAGCAGCGTAGACGGAGACAATGAGCAGTTCTTC. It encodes CASSVDGDNEQFF.

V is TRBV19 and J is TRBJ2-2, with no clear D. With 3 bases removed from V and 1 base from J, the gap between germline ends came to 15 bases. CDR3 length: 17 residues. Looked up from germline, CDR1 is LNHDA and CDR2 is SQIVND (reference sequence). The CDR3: CASSIGQLSWNTGELFF. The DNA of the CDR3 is TGTGCCAGTAGTATCGGCCAACTAAGCTGGAACACCGGGGAGCTGTTTTTT. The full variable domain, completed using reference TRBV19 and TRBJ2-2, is DGGITQSPKYLFRKEGQNVTLSCEQNLNHDAMYWYRQDPGQGLRLIYYSQIVNDFQKGDIAEGYSVSREKKESFPLTVTSAQKNPTAFYLCASSIGQLSWNTGELFFGEGSRLTVL.

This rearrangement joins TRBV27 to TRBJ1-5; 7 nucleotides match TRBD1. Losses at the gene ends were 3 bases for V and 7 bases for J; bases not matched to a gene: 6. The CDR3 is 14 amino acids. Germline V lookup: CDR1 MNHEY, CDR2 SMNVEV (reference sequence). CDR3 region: CASSFGQGDQPQHF. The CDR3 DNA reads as TGTGCCAGCAGTTTTGGGCAGGGGGACCAGCCCCAGCATTTT.

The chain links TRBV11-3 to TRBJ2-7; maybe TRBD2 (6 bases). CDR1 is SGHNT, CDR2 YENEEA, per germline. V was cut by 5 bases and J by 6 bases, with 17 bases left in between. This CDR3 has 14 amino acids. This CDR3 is CASSAAGFVREQYF. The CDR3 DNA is TGTGCCAGCAGCGCGGCGGGATTTGTCCGCGAGCAGTACTTC.

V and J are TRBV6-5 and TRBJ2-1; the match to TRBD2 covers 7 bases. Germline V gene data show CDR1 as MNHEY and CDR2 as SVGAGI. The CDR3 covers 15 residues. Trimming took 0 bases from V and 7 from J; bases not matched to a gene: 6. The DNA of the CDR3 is TGTGCCAGCAGTTACTCGCCTAGCGGAAGGAATGAGCAGTTCTTC. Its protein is CASSYSPSGRNEQFF.

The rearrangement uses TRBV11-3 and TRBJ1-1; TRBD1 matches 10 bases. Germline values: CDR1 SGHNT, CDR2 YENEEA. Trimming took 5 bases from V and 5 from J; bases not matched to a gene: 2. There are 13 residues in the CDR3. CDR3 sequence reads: CASSRGQGTEAFF. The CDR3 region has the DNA TGTGCCAGCAGCAGGGGACAGGGGACTGAAGCTTTCTTT.

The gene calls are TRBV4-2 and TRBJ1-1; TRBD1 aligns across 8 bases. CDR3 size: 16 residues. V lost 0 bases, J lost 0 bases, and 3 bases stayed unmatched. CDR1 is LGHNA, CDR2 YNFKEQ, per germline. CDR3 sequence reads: CASSQEAGQVNTEAFF. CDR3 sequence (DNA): TGTGCCAGCAGCCAAGAGGCGGGACAGGTGAACACTGAAGCTTTCTTT.

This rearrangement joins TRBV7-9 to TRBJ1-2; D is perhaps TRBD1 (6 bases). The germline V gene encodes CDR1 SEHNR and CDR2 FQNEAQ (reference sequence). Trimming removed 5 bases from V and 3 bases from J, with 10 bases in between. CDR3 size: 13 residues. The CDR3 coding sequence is TGTGCCAGCAGCCCACAGGGCTACTATGGCTACACCTTC. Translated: CASSPQGYYGYTF.

CDR3 in DNA: TGTGCCTGGAGTAGCCAGGCGGGCGGCTACACCTTC. This codes for CAWSSQAGGYTF. The rearrangement uses TRBV30 and TRBJ1-2; D remains ambiguous. CDR1 is GTSNPN, CDR2 SVGIG, per germline (reference sequence). Trimming took 2 bases from V and 8 from J, leaving 12 bases between them. This CDR3 is built from 12 residues.

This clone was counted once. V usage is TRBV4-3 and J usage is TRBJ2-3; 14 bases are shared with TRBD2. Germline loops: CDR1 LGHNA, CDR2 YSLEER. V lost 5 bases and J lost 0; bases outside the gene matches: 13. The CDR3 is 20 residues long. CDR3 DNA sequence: TGCGCCAGCAGCTCTCGACTAGCGGGAGGGCCAGAGTGGAGCACAGATACGCAGTATTTT. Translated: CASSSRLAGGPEWSTDTQYF.

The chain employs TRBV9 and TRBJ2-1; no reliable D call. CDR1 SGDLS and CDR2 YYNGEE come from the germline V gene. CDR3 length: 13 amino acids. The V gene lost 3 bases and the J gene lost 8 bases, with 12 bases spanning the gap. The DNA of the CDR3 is TGTGCCAGCAGCGGATACGTGGGCGATGAGCAGTTCTTC. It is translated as CASSGYVGDEQFF. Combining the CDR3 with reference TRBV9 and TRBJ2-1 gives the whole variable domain DSGVTQTPKHLITATGQRVTLRCSPRSGDLSVYWYQQSLDQGLQFLIQYYNGEERAKGNILERFSAQQFPDLHSELNLSSLELGDSALYFCASSGYVGDEQFFGPGTRLTVL.

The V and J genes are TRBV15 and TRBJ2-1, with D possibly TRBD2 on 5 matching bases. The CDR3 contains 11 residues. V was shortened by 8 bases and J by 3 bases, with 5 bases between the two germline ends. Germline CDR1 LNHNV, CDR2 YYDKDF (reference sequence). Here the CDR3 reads CATAGYNEQFF. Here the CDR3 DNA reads TGTGCCACCGCGGGCTACAATGAGCAGTTCTTC.

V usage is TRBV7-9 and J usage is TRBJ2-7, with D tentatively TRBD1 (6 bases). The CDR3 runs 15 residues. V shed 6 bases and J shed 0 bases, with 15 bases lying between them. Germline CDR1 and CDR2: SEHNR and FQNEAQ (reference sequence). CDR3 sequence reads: CASSPRTAPSYEQYF. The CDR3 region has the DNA TGTGCCAGCAGTCCGCGGACAGCTCCCTCCTACGAGCAGTACTTC.

This CDR3 is CASSQVTRSDTEAFF. The CDR3 DNA reads TGCGCCAGCAGCCAAGTCACCCGTTCGGACACTGAAGCTTTCTTT. J is TRBJ1-1 and V is TRBV4-1; D not certain. This CDR3 is built from 15 residues. Germline lookup yields CDR1 MGHRA and CDR2 YSYEKL. Trimming cost V 1 base and J 3 bases, with 12 bases left between them.

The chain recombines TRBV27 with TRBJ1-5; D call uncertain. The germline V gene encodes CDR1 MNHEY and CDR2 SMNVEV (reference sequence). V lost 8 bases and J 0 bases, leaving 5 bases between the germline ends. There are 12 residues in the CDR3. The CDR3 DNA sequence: TGTGCCAGCTTTCTTAGCAATCAGCCCCAGCATTTT. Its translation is CASFLSNQPQHF.

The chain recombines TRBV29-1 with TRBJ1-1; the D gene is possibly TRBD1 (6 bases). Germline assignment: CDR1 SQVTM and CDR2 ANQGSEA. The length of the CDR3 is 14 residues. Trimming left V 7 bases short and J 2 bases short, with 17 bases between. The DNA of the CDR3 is TGCAGCGAATACAGGGACGGACGAAACACTGAAGCTTTCTTT. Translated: CSEYRDGRNTEAFF.

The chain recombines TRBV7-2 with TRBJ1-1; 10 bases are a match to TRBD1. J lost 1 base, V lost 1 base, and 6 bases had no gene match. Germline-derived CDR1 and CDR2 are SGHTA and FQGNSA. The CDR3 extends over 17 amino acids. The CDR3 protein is CASSLGGTGVGNTEAFF. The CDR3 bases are TGTGCCAGCAGCTTAGGTGGGACAGGGGTGGGGAACACTGAAGCTTTCTTT.

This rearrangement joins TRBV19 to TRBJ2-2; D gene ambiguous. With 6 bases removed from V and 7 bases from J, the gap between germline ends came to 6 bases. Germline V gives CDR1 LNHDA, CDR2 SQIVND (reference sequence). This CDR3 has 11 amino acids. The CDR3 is CASRTGGELFF. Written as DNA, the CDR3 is TGTGCCAGTAGAACGGGCGGGGAGCTGTTTTTT.

Here the CDR3 reads CASSLRQGSGNTIYF. CDR3 sequence (DNA): TGTGCCAGCAGCTTGCGGCAGGGCTCTGGAAACACCATATATTTT. The chain joins TRBV11-2 to TRBJ1-3; D might be TRBD1 (5 bases). The CDR3 sequence is 15 residues long. The germline V gene has CDR1 SGHAT and CDR2 FQNNGV. V was trimmed by 3 bases and J by 0 bases, leaving 9 bases between them. Complete variable domain (other parts from reference TRBV11-2 and TRBJ1-3): EAGVAQSPRYKIIEKRQSVAFWCNPISGHATLYWYQQILGQGPKLLIQFQNNGVVDDSQLPKDRFSAERLKGVDSTLKIQPAKLEDSAVYLCASSLRQGSGNTIYFGEGSWLTVV.